Following are 6 T cell receptor beta chains from one sample sequenced in a study of blood T cell repertoires in COVID-19. The repertoire was sequenced with immunoSEQ multiplex PCR; TCRdb's copy has only in-frame clones and lacks some. This sample yields approximately 220,000 clones, of which about four fifths are seen a single time; about 2.5% belongs to the top ten. Source material: peripheral blood. The origin of the receptors is a woman aged 40 to 55 with active or convalescent COVID-19.

The V and J genes are TRBV24-1 and TRBJ1-5; no firm D call. CDR1 is KGHDR, CDR2 SFDVKD, per germline. CDR3 length: 15 amino acids. Trimming took 5 bases from V and 2 from J, leaving 12 bases between them. CDR3 protein: CATSALGGGNQPQHF. The CDR3 nucleotides read TGTGCCACCAGTGCCCTCGGCGGGGGCAATCAGCCCCAGCATTTT.

This chain joins TRBV6-1 and TRBJ2-7; perhaps TRBD1 as D (6 bases). The CDR3 contains 18 residues. V gave up 0 bases and J gave up 6 bases, with 24 bases separating them. The germline V gene has CDR1 MNHNS and CDR2 SASEGT. As DNA, the CDR3 is TGTGCCAGCAGTGAAGCGCTTCCGGGCACGGCAGGGGTGGTCGAGCAGTACTTC. Encoded protein: CASSEALPGTAGVVEQYF.

As DNA, the CDR3 is TGTGCCTGTTTCAGCGAAGTCCACAATGAGCAGTTCTTC. Translated, it gives CACFSEVHNEQFF. The rearrangement joins TRBV30 to TRBJ2-1; the D is unclear. V was cut by 6 bases and J by 5 bases, with 14 bases left in between. From germline, CDR1 is GTSNPN and CDR2 SVGIG (reference sequence). The CDR3 has 13 amino acids.

This rearrangement joins TRBV10-1 to TRBJ2-3, with 9 bases identical to TRBD1. From germline, CDR1 is WNHNN and CDR2 SYGVQD (reference sequence). The length of the CDR3 is 14 residues. The V segment lost 6 bases and the J segment 5 bases; nucleotides outside the gene matches: 6. The CDR3 sequence: CASSAGTGLDTQYF. In DNA, the CDR3 is TGCGCCAGCAGCGCCGGGACAGGGTTAGATACGCAGTATTTT.

About this clone: At one end the junction does not follow the germline gene, possibly because of a read error. The V call is TRBV7-7, the J call TRBJ2-5; 12 bases align to TRBD2. Germline assignment: CDR1 SSHAT and CDR2 FNYEAQ (reference sequence). CDR3 size: 15 residues. The CDR3, as DNA: TGTGCTAGCAGCTCTCTAGCGGGGGGGCAAGAGACCCAGTACTTC. Its protein product is CASSSLAGGQETQYF.

V usage is TRBV11-2 and J usage is TRBJ1-5; 8 nucleotides agree with TRBD1. This CDR3 spans 17 amino acids. Germline lookup yields CDR1 SGHAT and CDR2 FQNNGV. The junction had 9 bases not matched to a gene; V was cut back by 5 bases and J by 0 bases. CDR3 DNA: TGTGCCAGCAGCCGTGGACAGGGAACTATTAGCAATCAGCCCCAGCATTTT. Its protein product is CASSRGQGTISNQPQHF.